This TCR beta chain was obtained from a study of beta chain features in type 1 diabetes. Whole-study results and caveats: Over-representation of high TCR-expressing cells was a possible consequence of cDNA sequencing. Shortening of TCRB CDR3s, moderate but significant, appeared in all four CD4+ subsets of Type 1 diabetes patients.

Since all of the isolated RNA was reverse transcribed, expressed TCRB transcripts were what got sequenced. Naive, central memory and regulatory T cell samples came to a mean of approximately 3.57 million reads. The data were produced by immunoSEQ multiplex PCR, yet TCRdb's version contains in-frame clones alone and is incomplete. In the table there are 300,000 to 350,000 clones, roughly a tenth of which are singletons. This clone has a handful of counts. Its antigen is undetermined. CDR1 and CDR2 from the germline V gene are SGHRS and YFSETQ. The CDR3 extends over 12 amino acids. The ends were cut back, 4 bases at V and 6 bases at J, with 10 bases in the middle.

This clonotype originated in a man aged 30 to 45 with type 1 diabetes. The sequenced sample consisted of central memory CD4+ T cells from blood. This chain connects TRBV5-1 to TRBJ1-1; no clear D gene. CDR3 DNA: TGCGCCAGCAGCCGTTATGGTTCTGAAGCTTTCTTT. It translates to CASSRYGSEAFF.